Below are 3 T cell receptor beta chains sequenced from a single sample in a study of Graves' ophthalmopathy and Graves' hyperthyroidism. RNA transcripts were the source from which TCR beta CDR3 regions were amplified. HTBI primers served in a first-round RT-PCR, which a second-round multiplex PCR followed. In TCRdb, the multiplex PCR reads were re-called with MiXCR into one record per CDR3 protein. Counted here are nearly 400,000 distinct CDR3 sequences, around 20% occurring once; the ten biggest clones make up roughly 1.5%. The sample consisted of peripheral blood. The receptors derive from a woman under 30 with Graves' ophthalmopathy.

This clonotype was recorded at least ten times. The chain has TRBV7-2 and TRBJ1-5; D call uncertain. CDR1 and CDR2 from the germline V gene are SGHTA and FQGNSA. The CDR3 totals 13 residues. Trimming removed 1 base at V and 4 bases at J, with 5 bases between. The CDR3, as DNA: TGTGCCAGCAGCTTAGGGGAGAATCAGCCCCAGCATTTT. This gives the protein CASSLGENQPQHF.

This clonotype was counted ten times or more. The chain employs TRBV6-1 and TRBJ1-2; D perhaps matches TRBD1 (6 bases). V lost 8 bases, J lost 2 bases, and 12 bases lay in between. CDR1 and CDR2 from the germline V gene are MNHNS and SASEGT. This CDR3 has 13 residues. The CDR3 DNA reads as TGTGCCAGCTATGAGGGGGTGAACTATGGCTACACCTTC. Residues: CASYEGVNYGYTF.

The chain couples TRBV6-2 or TRBV6-3 to TRBJ2-7; 9 bases match TRBD1. With 6 bases clipped from V and 6 bases from J, the junction kept 12 bases outside the gene matches. In germline, CDR1 is MNHEY, CDR2 SVGEGT. The CDR3 extends over 15 amino acids. The CDR3 bases are TGTGCCAGCAGCCGCGCCGGGACAGGGTTCGGCGAGCAGTACTTC. Protein product: CASSRAGTGFGEQYF.